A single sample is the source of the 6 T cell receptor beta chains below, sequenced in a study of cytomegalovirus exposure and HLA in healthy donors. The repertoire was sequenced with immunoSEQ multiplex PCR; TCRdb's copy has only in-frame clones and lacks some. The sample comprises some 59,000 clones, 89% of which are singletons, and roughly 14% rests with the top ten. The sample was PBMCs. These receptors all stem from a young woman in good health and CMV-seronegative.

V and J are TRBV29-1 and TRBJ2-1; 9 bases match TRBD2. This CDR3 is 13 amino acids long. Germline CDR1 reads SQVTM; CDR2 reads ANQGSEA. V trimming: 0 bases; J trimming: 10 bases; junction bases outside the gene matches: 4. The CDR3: CSVEESSGDEQFF. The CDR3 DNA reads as TGCAGCGTTGAAGAGTCTAGCGGGGACGAGCAGTTCTTC.

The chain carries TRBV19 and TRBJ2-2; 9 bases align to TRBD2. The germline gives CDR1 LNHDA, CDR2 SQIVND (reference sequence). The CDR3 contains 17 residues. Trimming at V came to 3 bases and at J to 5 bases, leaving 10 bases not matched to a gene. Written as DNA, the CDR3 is TGTGCCAGTAGTATCGTTGGGCTAGCGGGGAAGACCGGGGAGCTGTTTTTT. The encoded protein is CASSIVGLAGKTGELFF.

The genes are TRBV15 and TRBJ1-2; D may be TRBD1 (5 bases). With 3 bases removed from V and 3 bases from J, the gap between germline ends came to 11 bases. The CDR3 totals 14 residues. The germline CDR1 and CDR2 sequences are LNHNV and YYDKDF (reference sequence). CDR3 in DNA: TGTGCCACCAGCAGGGGCTCGGGGGACTATGGCTACACCTTC. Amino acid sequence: CATSRGSGDYGYTF.

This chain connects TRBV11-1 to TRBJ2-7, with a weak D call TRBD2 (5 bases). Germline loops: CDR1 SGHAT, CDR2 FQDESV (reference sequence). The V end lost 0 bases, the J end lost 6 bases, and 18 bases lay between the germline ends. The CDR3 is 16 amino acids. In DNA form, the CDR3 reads TGTGCCAGCAGCTTAGCGCGGAATCCTTCGGGGAGCGAGCAGTACTTC. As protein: CASSLARNPSGSEQYF.

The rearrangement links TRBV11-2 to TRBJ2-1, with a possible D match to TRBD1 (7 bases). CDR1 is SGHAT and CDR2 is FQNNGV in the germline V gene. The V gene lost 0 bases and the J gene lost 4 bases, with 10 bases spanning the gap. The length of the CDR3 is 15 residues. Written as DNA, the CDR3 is TGTGCCAGCAGCTTAGAATCAGGGGGGTACAATGAGCAGTTCTTC. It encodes CASSLESGGYNEQFF.

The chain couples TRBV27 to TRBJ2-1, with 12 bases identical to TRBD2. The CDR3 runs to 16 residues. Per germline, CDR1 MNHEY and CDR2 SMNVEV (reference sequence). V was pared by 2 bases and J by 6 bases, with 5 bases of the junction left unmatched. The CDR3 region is CASSLVLAGGPNEQFF. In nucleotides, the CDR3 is TGTGCCAGCAGTTTAGTCCTAGCGGGAGGGCCCAATGAGCAGTTCTTC.